This T cell receptor (beta chain) is drawn from a study of blood T cell repertoires in COVID-19. Study background: The United States, Italy and Spain supplied acute and convalescent COVID-19 samples.

In the study's own analysis: Scientists estimated how many nucleated cells there were by amplifying reference gene primers. The table came from immunoSEQ multiplex PCR; TCRdb's copy has only in-frame clones and leaves some out. That table furnishes V, J and clone size, whereas the DNA furnished D and trimming. The table lists approximately 210,000 clones, approximately 86% of them singletons. V lost 4 bases and J 5 bases, leaving 17 bases between the germline ends. Germline CDR1 reads SGHTA; CDR2 reads FQGNSA. The length of the CDR3 is 15 residues. The sequence derives from a man aged 60 to 69 with COVID-19, enrolled during active disease. The sample comprised peripheral blood. This chain uses TRBV7-2 with TRBJ1-1; the D is unclear. CDR3 sequence (DNA): TGTGCCAGCAGCTCGATGACTCGGGCGGGTACTGAAGCTTTCTTT. Protein sequence: CASSSMTRAGTEAFF.